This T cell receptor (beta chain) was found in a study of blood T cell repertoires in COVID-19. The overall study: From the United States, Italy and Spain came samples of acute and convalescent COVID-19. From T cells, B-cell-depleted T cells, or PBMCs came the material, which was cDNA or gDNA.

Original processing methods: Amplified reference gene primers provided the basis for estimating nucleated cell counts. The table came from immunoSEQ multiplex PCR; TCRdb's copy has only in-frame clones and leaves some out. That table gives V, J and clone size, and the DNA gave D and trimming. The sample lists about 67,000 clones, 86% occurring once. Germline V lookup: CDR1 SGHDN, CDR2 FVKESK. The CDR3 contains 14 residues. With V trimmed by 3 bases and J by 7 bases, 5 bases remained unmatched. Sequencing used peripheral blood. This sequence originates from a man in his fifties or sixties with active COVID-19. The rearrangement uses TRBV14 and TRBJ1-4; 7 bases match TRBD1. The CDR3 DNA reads TGTGCCAGCAGCCAGGCGACAGGGAGTGAAAAACTGTTTTTT. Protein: CASSQATGSEKLFF.